The entry that follows covers one T cell receptor (beta chain) sequence. This specimen belongs to a study of blood T cell repertoires in COVID-19. Study details: The cDNA or gDNA used as material had been derived from T cells, B-cell-depleted T cells, or PBMCs.

The CDR3 is 15 residues long. Between the trimmed V and J ends, which lost 2 bases and 2 bases, there was a span of 7 bases. Germline V gene data show CDR1 as MRHNA and CDR2 as SNTAGT. Original methodology: Nucleated cell number was recorded as an estimate derived from reference gene primer amplification. Profiled with immunoSEQ multiplex PCR; TCRdb holds only in-frame clones, not every one. D and trimming were read from the DNA, whereas the V and J calls and clone size are those reported in that table. In the table there are 150,000 to 200,000 clones, about 87% of which are singletons. The sequenced sample was peripheral blood. The receptor comes from a man aged 60 to 69 with acute or convalescent COVID-19. The chain combines TRBV6-4 with TRBJ1-6, with D hard to call. CDR3 protein: CASSDTPPYNSPLHF. In nucleotides, the CDR3 is TGTGCCAGCAGTGACACTCCCCCCTATAATTCACCCCTCCACTTT.